This TCR beta chain was captured by sequencing in a study of T cells in localized non-small cell lung cancer. The study's findings and limits: Paired adjacent lung recovered a median about 60 of the top 100 tumor clones.

The CDR3 covers 13 residues. Germline V lookup: CDR1 SGHTA, CDR2 FQGNSA. Trimming took off 8 bases at V and 0 bases at J, with 5 bases between the two ends. Profiling relied on immunoSEQ multiplex PCR, and the TCRdb table lists in-frame clones only, not all of them. The sample holds 35,000 or so clones, roughly 90% seen once. Regarding this clone: What it binds is unknown.

Specimen: peripheral blood, collected before any cancer treatment. This clonotype originated in a man between 35 and 75 years old with stage I lung adenocarcinoma. The chain is built from TRBV7-2 and TRBJ1-6, with unresolved D. As DNA, the CDR3 is TGTGCCAGCCTAATCTCCTATAATTCACCCCTCCACTTT. Residues: CASLISYNSPLHF.